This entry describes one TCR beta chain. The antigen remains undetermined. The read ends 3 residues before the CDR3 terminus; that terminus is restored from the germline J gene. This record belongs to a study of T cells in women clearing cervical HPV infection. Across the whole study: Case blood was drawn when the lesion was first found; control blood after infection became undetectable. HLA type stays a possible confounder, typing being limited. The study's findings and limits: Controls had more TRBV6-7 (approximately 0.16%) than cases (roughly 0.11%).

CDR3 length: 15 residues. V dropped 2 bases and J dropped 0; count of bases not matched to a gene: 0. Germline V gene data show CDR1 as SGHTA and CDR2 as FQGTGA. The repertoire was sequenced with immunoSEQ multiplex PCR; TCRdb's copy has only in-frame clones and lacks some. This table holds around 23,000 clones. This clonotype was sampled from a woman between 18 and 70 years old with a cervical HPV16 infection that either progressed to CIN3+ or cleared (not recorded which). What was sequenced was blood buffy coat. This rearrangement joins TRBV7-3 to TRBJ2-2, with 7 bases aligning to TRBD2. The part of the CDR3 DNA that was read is TGTGCCAGCAGCTTAGGGGGGGCGAACACCGGGGAG. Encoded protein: CASSLGGANTGE. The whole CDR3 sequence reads CASSLGGANTGELFF.